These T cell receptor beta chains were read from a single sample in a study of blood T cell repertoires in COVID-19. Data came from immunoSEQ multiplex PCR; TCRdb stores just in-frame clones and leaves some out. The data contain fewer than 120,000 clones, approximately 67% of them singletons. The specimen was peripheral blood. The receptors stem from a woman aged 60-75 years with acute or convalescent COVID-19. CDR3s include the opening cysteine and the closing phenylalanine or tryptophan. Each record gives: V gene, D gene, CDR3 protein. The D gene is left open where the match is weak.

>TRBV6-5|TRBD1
CASSRDRGYEQYF
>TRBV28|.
CASSLLGTSPLHF
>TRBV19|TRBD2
CASSTSAGGSYEQYF
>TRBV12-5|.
CASGLGRGDYGYTF
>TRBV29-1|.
CSALDAGTPNTEAFF
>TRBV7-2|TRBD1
CASRPNSGGTGELFF
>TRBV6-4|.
CASKETGWDTEAFF
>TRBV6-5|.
CASRVGGVETQYF
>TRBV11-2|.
CASSSLRHRGFMRFFF
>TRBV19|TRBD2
CASSLLAGVYEQYF
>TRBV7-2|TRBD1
CASTQGGNTEAFF
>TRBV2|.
CASSEWPRLYEQYF
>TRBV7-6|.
CASSLIGGFSYNEQFF
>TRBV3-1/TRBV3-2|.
CASSRQDNQPQHF
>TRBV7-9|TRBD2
CASSSLAGAGDTQYF
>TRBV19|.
CASSGGTRGETQYF
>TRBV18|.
CASSPSAGGYTF
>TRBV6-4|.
CASSPTVNQPQHF